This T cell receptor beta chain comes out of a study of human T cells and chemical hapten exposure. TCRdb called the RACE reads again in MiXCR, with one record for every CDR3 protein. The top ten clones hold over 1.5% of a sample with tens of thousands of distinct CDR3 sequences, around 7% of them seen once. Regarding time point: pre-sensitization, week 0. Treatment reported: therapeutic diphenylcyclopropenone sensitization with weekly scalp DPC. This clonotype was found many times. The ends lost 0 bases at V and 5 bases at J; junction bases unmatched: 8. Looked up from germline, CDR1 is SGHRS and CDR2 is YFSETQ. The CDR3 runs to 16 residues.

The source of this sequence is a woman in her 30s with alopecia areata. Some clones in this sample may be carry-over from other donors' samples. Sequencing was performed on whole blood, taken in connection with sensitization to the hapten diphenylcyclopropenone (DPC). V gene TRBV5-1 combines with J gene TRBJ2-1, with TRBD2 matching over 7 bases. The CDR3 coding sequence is TGCGCCAGCAGCTTGGTCCCCGGACTAGGTGACAATGAGCAGTTCTTC. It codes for CASSLVPGLGDNEQFF.